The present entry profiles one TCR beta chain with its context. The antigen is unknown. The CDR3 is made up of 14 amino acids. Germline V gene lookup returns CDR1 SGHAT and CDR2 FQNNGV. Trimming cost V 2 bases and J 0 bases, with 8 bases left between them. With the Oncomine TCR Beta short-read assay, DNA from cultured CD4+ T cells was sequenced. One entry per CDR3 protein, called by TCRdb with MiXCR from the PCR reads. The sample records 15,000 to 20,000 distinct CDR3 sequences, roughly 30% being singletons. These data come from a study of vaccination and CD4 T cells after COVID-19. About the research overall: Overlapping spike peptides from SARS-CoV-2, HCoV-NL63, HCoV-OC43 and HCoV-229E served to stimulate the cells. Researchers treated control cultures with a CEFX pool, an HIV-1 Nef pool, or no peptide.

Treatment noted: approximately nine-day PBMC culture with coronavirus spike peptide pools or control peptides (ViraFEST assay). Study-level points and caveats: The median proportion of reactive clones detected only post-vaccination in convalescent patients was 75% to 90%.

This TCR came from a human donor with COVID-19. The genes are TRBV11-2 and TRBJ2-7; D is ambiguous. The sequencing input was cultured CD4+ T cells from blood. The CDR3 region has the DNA TGTGCCAGCAGCTTAAGTCATAGCTCCTACGAGCAGTACTTC. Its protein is CASSLSHSSYEQYF.